These T cell receptor beta chains were read from a single sample in a study of T cell responses to AZD1222 COVID-19 vaccine. The table came from immunoSEQ multiplex PCR; TCRdb's copy has only in-frame clones and leaves some out. The sample records some 50,000 clones, approximately 84% being singletons. The input for sequencing was peripheral blood, taken on day 0 of AZD1222 vaccination. All receptors come from an adult in good health. Both conserved end residues are part of each CDR3. The order of the fields is D gene, clone size, J gene, V gene, CDR3 DNA, CDR3 protein. D genes are given only for firm matches. Clone size is given for some rows only: seen once, a few or many times, or a class if the clone is expanded.

d_call: .; clone_size: once; j_call: TRBJ1-2; v_call: TRBV7-2; cdr3_nt: TGTGCCAGCAGCTTAGATTTTACAGCTTCCTATGGCTACACCTTC; cdr3_aa: CASSLDFTASYGYTF
d_call: TRBD2; clone_size: .; j_call: TRBJ2-1; v_call: TRBV5-1; cdr3_nt: TGCGCCAGCAGCTCCCTTAGCGGGAGCTCCTACAATGAGCAGTTCTTC; cdr3_aa: CASSSLSGSSYNEQFF
d_call: .; clone_size: few; j_call: TRBJ2-1; v_call: TRBV6-1; cdr3_nt: TGTGCCAGCAGTGACCCTGTGGACTGGCAAGGTGAGCAGTTCTTC; cdr3_aa: CASSDPVDWQGEQFF
d_call: .; clone_size: .; j_call: TRBJ2-7; v_call: TRBV30; cdr3_nt: TGTGCCTGGACACCCCAGATCGGCGAGCAGTACTTC; cdr3_aa: CAWTPQIGEQYF
d_call: .; clone_size: .; j_call: TRBJ2-1; v_call: TRBV5-7; cdr3_nt: TGTGCCAGCAGCTTGAGGGCCGCCCTTAACAATGAGCAGTTCTTC; cdr3_aa: CASSLRAALNNEQFF
d_call: TRBD1; clone_size: .; j_call: TRBJ2-5; v_call: TRBV7-7; cdr3_nt: TGTGCCAGCAGCTCAAACCCCCGGACAGGGGGGGAGACCCAGTACTTC; cdr3_aa: CASSSNPRTGGETQYF
d_call: .; clone_size: .; j_call: TRBJ1-5; v_call: TRBV6-5; cdr3_nt: TGTGCCAGCAGAGACAGGTTCGGAAGCAATCAGCCCCAGCATTTT; cdr3_aa: CASRDRFGSNQPQHF
d_call: .; clone_size: .; j_call: TRBJ1-1; v_call: TRBV3-1/TRBV3-2; cdr3_nt: TGTGCCAGCAGCCAAGATCTTGTTACAGCTGAAGCTTTCTTT; cdr3_aa: CASSQDLVTAEAFF
d_call: .; clone_size: .; j_call: TRBJ1-1; v_call: TRBV6-2/TRBV6-3; cdr3_nt: TGTGCCAGCAGTCGTGGCCTCAAAGGTAAGACTGAAGCTTTCTTT; cdr3_aa: CASSRGLKGKTEAFF
d_call: .; clone_size: .; j_call: TRBJ2-7; v_call: TRBV7-6; cdr3_nt: TGTGCCAGCAGCTTGGGGGGCAGCCAACGGAACGAGCAGTACTTC; cdr3_aa: CASSLGGSQRNEQYF
d_call: .; clone_size: .; j_call: TRBJ2-7; v_call: TRBV6-2/TRBV6-3; cdr3_nt: TGTGCCAGCAGTTCGTCTAAGGAGCAGTACTTC; cdr3_aa: CASSSSKEQYF
d_call: TRBD1; clone_size: .; j_call: TRBJ1-1; v_call: TRBV3-1/TRBV3-2; cdr3_nt: TGTGCCAGCAGCGTCCGGGACAGTTTCATGAACACTGAAGCTTTCTTT; cdr3_aa: CASSVRDSFMNTEAFF
d_call: .; clone_size: .; j_call: TRBJ2-5; v_call: TRBV5-4; cdr3_nt: TGTGCCAGCAGTTCTTGGGAGACCCAGTACTTC; cdr3_aa: CASSSWETQYF
d_call: .; clone_size: .; j_call: TRBJ1-1; v_call: TRBV6-5; cdr3_nt: TGTGCCATACAGGGCGGGACATTGAACACTGAAGCTTTCTTT; cdr3_aa: CAIQGGTLNTEAFF
d_call: .; clone_size: .; j_call: TRBJ1-5; v_call: TRBV2; cdr3_nt: .; cdr3_aa: CASILDVSNQPQHF
d_call: .; clone_size: .; j_call: TRBJ1-2; v_call: TRBV7-2; cdr3_nt: TGTGCCACCGAATTGGGGGGTGGGTATGGCTACACCTTC; cdr3_aa: CATELGGGYGYTF
d_call: .; clone_size: .; j_call: TRBJ2-3; v_call: TRBV7-9; cdr3_nt: TGTGCCAGCAGCCACGAGGGTGATACGCAGTATTTT; cdr3_aa: CASSHEGDTQYF
d_call: TRBD2; clone_size: once; j_call: TRBJ2-1; v_call: TRBV27; cdr3_nt: TGTGCCACCAGAGGGCGGGAGGGCCCCTACAATGAGCAGTTCTTC; cdr3_aa: CATRGREGPYNEQFF
d_call: .; clone_size: once; j_call: TRBJ2-5; v_call: TRBV7-2; cdr3_nt: TGTGCCAGCAGCTTGTCAGGGGAGGGGGAGACCCAGTACTTC; cdr3_aa: CASSLSGEGETQYF
d_call: TRBD2; clone_size: .; j_call: TRBJ2-1; v_call: TRBV19; cdr3_nt: TGTGCCAGTAGTATAGATGCTAGCGGGACCTACAATGAGCAGTTCTTC; cdr3_aa: CASSIDASGTYNEQFF
d_call: TRBD1; clone_size: .; j_call: TRBJ1-5; v_call: TRBV6-1; cdr3_nt: TGTGCCAGCAGTGAATGGGCAGGGGGGTTGAAAGCTCAGCCCCAGCATTTT; cdr3_aa: CASSEWAGGLKAQPQHF
d_call: TRBD2; clone_size: .; j_call: TRBJ2-2; v_call: TRBV5-4; cdr3_nt: TGTGCCAGCAGCGTCCCCGGGAGGGAGGGGCTGTTTTTT; cdr3_aa: CASSVPGREGLFF
d_call: .; clone_size: .; j_call: TRBJ1-1; v_call: TRBV6-5; cdr3_nt: TGTGCCAGCAGTTTTTGGGGGAACACTGAAGCTTTCTTT; cdr3_aa: CASSFWGNTEAFF
d_call: TRBD1; clone_size: .; j_call: TRBJ1-2; v_call: TRBV3-1/TRBV3-2; cdr3_nt: TGTGCCAGCAGCTTCCGGACAGGGAGGCATGGCTACACCTTC; cdr3_aa: CASSFRTGRHGYTF
d_call: .; clone_size: .; j_call: TRBJ2-1; v_call: TRBV4-3; cdr3_nt: TGCGCCAGCAGCCAAGATTGGGCGGACCATGAGCAGTTCTTC; cdr3_aa: CASSQDWADHEQFF
d_call: .; clone_size: .; j_call: TRBJ1-3; v_call: TRBV6-5; cdr3_nt: TGTGCCAGCAGCCCGGCAGGGGCTGGAAACACCATATATTTT; cdr3_aa: CASSPAGAGNTIYF
d_call: .; clone_size: once; j_call: TRBJ1-1; v_call: TRBV6-5; cdr3_nt: TGTGCCAGCAACGCAGCAATGAACACTGAAGCTTTCTTT; cdr3_aa: CASNAAMNTEAFF